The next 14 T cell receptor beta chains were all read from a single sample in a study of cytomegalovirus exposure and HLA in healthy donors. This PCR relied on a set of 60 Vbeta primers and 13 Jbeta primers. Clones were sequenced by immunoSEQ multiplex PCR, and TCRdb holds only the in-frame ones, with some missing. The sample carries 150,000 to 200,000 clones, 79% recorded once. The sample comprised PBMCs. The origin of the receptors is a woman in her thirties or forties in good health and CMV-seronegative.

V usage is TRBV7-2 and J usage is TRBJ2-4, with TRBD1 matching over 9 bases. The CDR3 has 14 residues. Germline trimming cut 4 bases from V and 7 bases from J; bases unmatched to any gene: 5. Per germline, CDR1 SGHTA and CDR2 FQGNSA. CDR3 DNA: TGTGCCAGCAGCTCGTCGGGGACAGGGAACATTCAGTACTTC. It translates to CASSSSGTGNIQYF.

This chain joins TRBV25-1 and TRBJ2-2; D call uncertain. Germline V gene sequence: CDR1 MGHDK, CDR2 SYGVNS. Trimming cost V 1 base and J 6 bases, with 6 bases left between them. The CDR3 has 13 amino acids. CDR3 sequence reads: CASSEWAAGELFF. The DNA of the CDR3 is TGTGCCAGCAGTGAATGGGCCGCCGGGGAGCTGTTTTTT.

The CDR3 DNA follows: TGTGCCAGCAGCGCCTTATCCCCAGGTCGGAATGAGCAGTTCTTC. This codes for CASSALSPGRNEQFF. The chain links TRBV9 to TRBJ2-1; no definite D call. V lost 3 bases, J lost 7 bases, and 17 bases lay in between. The CDR3 spans 15 residues. Germline V gene lookup returns CDR1 SGDLS and CDR2 YYNGEE.

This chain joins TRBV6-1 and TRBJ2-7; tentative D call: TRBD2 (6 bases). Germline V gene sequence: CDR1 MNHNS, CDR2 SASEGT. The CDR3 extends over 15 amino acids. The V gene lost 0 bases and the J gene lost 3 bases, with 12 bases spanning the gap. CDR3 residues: CASSEARGVGYEQYF. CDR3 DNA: TGTGCCAGCAGTGAAGCGCGCGGGGTGGGCTACGAGCAGTACTTC.

The chain's CDR3 is CASSLDSGGYNEQFF. CDR3 sequence (DNA): TGTGCCAGTAGTCTGGACTCTGGAGGTTACAATGAGCAGTTCTTC. V gene TRBV19 combines with J gene TRBJ2-1; a possible D gene is TRBD2 (5 bases). CDR3 length equals 15 residues. Trimming pared 5 bases from V and 4 bases from J, leaving 15 bases between. Germline V gene data show CDR1 as LNHDA and CDR2 as SQIVND (reference sequence).

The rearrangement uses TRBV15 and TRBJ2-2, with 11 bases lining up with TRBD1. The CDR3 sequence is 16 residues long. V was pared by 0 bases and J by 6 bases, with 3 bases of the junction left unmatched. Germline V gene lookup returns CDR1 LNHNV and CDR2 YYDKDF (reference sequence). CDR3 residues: CATSRDPGQGAGELFF. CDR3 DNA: TGTGCCACCAGCAGAGATCCGGGACAGGGGGCCGGGGAGCTGTTTTTT.

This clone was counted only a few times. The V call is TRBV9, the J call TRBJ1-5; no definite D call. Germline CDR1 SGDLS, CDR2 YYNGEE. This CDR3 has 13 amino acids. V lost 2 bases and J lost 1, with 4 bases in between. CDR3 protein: CASSVGSNQPQHF. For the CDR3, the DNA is TGTGCCAGCAGCGTTGGCAGCAATCAGCCCCAGCATTTT. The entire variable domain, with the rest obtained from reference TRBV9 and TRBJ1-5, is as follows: DSGVTQTPKHLITATGQRVTLRCSPRSGDLSVYWYQQSLDQGLQFLIQYYNGEERAKGNILERFSAQQFPDLHSELNLSSLELGDSALYFCASSVGSNQPQHFGDGTRLSIL.

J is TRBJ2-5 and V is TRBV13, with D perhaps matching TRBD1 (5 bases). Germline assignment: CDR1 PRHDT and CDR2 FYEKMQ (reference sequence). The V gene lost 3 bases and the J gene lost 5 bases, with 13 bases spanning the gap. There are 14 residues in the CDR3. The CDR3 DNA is TGTGCCAGCAGCTTTTCCGGCAGGGTCGAGACCCAGTACTTC. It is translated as CASSFSGRVETQYF.

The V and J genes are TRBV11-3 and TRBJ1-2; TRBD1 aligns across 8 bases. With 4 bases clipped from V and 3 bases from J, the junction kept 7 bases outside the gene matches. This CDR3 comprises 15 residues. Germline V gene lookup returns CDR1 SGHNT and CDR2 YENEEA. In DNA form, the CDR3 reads TGTGCCAGCAGCTCATGGGCGGACAGGGACTATGGCTACACCTTC. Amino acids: CASSSWADRDYGYTF.

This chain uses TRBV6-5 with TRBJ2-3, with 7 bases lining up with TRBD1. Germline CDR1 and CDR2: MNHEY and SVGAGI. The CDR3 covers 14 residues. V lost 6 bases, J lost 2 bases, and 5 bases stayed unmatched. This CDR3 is CASRTGKDTDTQYF. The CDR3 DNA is TGTGCCAGCAGGACAGGGAAAGACACAGATACGCAGTATTTT.

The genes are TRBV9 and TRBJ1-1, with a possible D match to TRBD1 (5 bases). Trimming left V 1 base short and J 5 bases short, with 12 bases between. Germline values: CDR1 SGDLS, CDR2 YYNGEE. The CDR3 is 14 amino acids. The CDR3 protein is CASSVQGSRTEAFF. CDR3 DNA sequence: TGTGCCAGCAGCGTACAGGGTAGTAGGACTGAAGCTTTCTTT.

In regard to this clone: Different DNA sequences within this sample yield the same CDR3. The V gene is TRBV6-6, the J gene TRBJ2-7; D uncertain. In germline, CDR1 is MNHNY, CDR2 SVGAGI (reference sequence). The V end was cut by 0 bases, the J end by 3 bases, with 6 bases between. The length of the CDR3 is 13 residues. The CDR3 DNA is TGTGCCAGCAGTTACTCTGGAGTCTACGAGCAGTACTTC. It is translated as CASSYSGVYEQYF.

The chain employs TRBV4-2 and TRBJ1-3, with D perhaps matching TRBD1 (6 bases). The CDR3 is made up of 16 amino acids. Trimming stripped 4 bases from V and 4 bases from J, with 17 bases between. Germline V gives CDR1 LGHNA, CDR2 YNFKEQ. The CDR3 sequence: CASSLAVQGGGNTIYF. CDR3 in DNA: TGTGCCAGCAGCCTTGCGGTACAGGGCGGCGGAAACACCATATATTTT.

The CDR3 DNA reads as TGTGCCAGCAGCTTGGAGAGGCTGACTGTCCTAGCCAAAAACATTCAGTACTTC. It is translated as CASSLERLTVLAKNIQYF. The chain uses TRBV11-3 and TRBJ2-4; D gene uncertain. The germline V gene encodes CDR1 SGHNT and CDR2 YENEEA. The CDR3 is 18 residues long. Trimming took off 3 bases at V and 0 bases at J, with 18 bases between the two ends.